These T cell receptor beta chains were read from a single sample in a study of blood T cell repertoires in COVID-19. Here immunoSEQ multiplex PCR was the method, and the copy in TCRdb shows in-frame clones only, minus some. The repertoire has 290,000 or so clones, roughly 80% of them found once; the top ten carry 5%. The sample was PBMCs or T cells enriched from blood (not recorded which). These receptors were collected from a middle-aged man who had been exposed to COVID-19. CDR3s include the opening cysteine and the closing phenylalanine or tryptophan. A D gene is named only where the DNA matches it firmly. Clone size, where shown, is once, few, many, or a class for clones that have expanded.

clone size	V gene	J gene	D gene	CDR3 length	CDR3 DNA	CDR3 protein
-	TRBV3-1/TRBV3-2	TRBJ1-6	-	14	TGTGCCAGCTCATGGACAGACGTAAATTCACCCCTCCACTTT	CASSWTDVNSPLHF
-	TRBV7-9	TRBJ2-3	-	16	TGTGCCAGCAGCGCGGAGGGATTCATGGGGTCAGATACGCAGTATTTT	CASSAEGFMGSDTQYF
-	TRBV4-2	TRBJ1-6	TRBD1	17	TGTGCCAGCAGCTCCTATGGAGGGGGCTTAGATAATTCACCCCTCCACTTT	CASSSYGGGLDNSPLHF
-	TRBV30	TRBJ2-5	-	12	TGTGCCTGTGAGGGGGGGGTGAGGACCCAGTACTTC	CACEGGVRTQYF
few	TRBV19	TRBJ1-5	TRBD1	15	TGTGCCAGCGCCGGGACAGGGGGCGGCAATCAGCCCCAGCATTTT	CASAGTGGGNQPQHF
-	TRBV5-1	TRBJ1-1	-	15	TGCGCCAGCAGCCCGCTGGGCCGGACTCGAAGTGAAGCTTTCTTT	CASSPLGRTRSEAFF
-	TRBV30	TRBJ2-7	TRBD1	13	TGTGCCTGGGTGGGACAGGCGCCCTACGAGCAGTACTTC	CAWVGQAPYEQYF
many	TRBV5-1	TRBJ2-5	-	13	TGCGCCAGCAAGCTAGGGCGGGAAGAGACCCAGTACTTC	CASKLGREETQYF
-	TRBV7-2	TRBJ2-5	-	12	TGTGCCAGCAGCTTGGGGCGGGAGACCCAGTACTTC	CASSLGRETQYF
-	TRBV5-1	TRBJ2-1	-	15	TGCGCCAGCAGCTCCGGCCGGGACTGGAACAATGAGCAGTTCTTC	CASSSGRDWNNEQFF
-	TRBV5-1	TRBJ2-3	-	15	TGCGCCAGCAGCTTGCGAGGTCTAGACACAGATACGCAGTATTTT	CASSLRGLDTDTQYF
-	TRBV6-1	TRBJ1-1	-	16	TGTGCCAGCAGTGAGTCTCACCAGGGGCGGCGGACTGAAGCTTTCTTT	CASSESHQGRRTEAFF
once	TRBV5-6	TRBJ1-6	-	16	TGTGCCAGCAGCTTTTTGGGGCAGAGTTATAATTCACCCCTCCACTTT	CASSFLGQSYNSPLHF
-	TRBV4-1	TRBJ2-5	-	15	TGCGCCAGCAGCCTCGTGACACCTATCCAAGAGACCCAGTACTTC	CASSLVTPIQETQYF
-	TRBV11-2	TRBJ2-5	TRBD1	15	TGTGCCAGCAGCTTCCAGACAGGGATGGAAGAGACCCAGTACTTC	CASSFQTGMEETQYF
few	TRBV2	TRBJ1-6	TRBD1	14	TGTGCCAGCAGCGATGGACAGGGGGTCTCACCCCTCCACTTT	CASSDGQGVSPLHF
-	TRBV6-4	TRBJ1-5	-	13	TGTGCCAGCAGTGAATTTATCAATCAGCCCCAGCATTTT	CASSEFINQPQHF
few	TRBV29-1	TRBJ2-7	-	14	TGCAGCGTTGGTCCAGACTTAAGCTCCTACGAGCAGTACTTC	CSVGPDLSSYEQYF
-	TRBV5-1	TRBJ1-1	-	13	TGCGCCAGCAGCTTGGAACAGTTCACTGAAGCTTTCTTT	CASSLEQFTEAFF
-	TRBV19	TRBJ2-7	-	13	TGTGCCAGTAGCCCCTTGGAGGGGTACGAGCAGTATTTC	CASSPLEGYEQYF
-	TRBV5-4	TRBJ1-2	TRBD1	13	TGTGCCAGCAGCGCTGACAGGGTCTATGGCTACACCTTC	CASSADRVYGYTF
-	TRBV5-1	TRBJ2-1	TRBD2	16	TGCGCCAGCAGCTTGTGGGGGGGACTGTCAGGCAATGAGCAGTTCTTC	CASSLWGGLSGNEQFF